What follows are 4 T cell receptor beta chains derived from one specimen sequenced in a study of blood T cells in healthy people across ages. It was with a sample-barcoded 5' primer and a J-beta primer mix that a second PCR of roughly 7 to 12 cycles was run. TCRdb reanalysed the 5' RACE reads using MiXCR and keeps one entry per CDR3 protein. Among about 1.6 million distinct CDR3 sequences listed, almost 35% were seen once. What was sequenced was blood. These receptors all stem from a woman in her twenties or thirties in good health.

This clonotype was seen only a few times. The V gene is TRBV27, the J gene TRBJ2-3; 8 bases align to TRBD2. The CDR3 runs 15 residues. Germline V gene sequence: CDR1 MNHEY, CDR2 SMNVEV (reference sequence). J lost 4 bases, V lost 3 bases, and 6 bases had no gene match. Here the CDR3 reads CASSLSGGPADTQYF. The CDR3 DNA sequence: TGTGCCAGCAGTTTGTCGGGAGGGCCGGCAGATACGCAGTATTTT.

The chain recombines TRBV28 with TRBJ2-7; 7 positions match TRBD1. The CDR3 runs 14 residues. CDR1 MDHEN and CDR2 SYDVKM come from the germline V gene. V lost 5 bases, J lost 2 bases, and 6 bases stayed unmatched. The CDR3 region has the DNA TGTGCCAGCAGTGGGAAGGGACAGCCCTACGAGCAGTACTTC. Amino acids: CASSGKGQPYEQYF.

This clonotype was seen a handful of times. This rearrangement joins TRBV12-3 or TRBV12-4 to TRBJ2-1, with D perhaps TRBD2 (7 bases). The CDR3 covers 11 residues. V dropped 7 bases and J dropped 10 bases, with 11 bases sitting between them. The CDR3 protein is CASKEGGEQFF. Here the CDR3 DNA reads TGTGCCAGCAAAGAGGGGGGGGAGCAGTTCTTC.

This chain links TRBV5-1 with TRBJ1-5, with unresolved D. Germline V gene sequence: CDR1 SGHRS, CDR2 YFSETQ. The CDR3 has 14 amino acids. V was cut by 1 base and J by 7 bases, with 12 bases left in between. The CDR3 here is CASSLYGPGQPQHF. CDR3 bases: TGCGCCAGCAGCTTGTATGGTCCCGGACAGCCCCAGCATTTT.